These 25 T cell receptor beta chains were sequenced from one sample in a study of CD8 T cells in ankylosing spondylitis (TCRdb year 2017). The method was 5' RACE. This sample was sequenced with an Illumina HiSeq 2500. Using fastp at Q25 and MiXCR, TCRdb reprocessed the public reads and kept productive beta chains. Each entry is one CDR3 protein sequence, shown with its most common DNA and genes. This sample has about 700,000 distinct CDR3 sequences in its table, and roughly 20% of those were observed once. In total, the top ten clones hold 19% of the sample. Their cognate antigens are unknown. The research as a whole found: Blood from ankylosing spondylitis patients appeared to be characterized by a TCR beta motif composed of roughly 8 highly homologous amino acid variants.

Sequences were obtained from blood, either unsorted or a sorted T cell fraction (not recorded which). The receptors shown here come from a male donor with ankylosing spondylitis.

This rearrangement joins TRBV4-2 to TRBJ1-2; 7 bases align to TRBD1. Unmatched junction bases numbered 17, after V lost 0 bases and J lost 4 bases. Germline V gene sequence: CDR1 LGHNA, CDR2 YNFKEQ. The CDR3 contains 19 residues. The CDR3 coding sequence is TGTGCCAGCAGCCAAGAAGGCGGCGGGAGGGGGCGGCGGTTCTATGGCTACACCTTC. Translation gives CASSQEGGGRGRRFYGYTF.

This clonotype has only a few counts. The rearrangement uses TRBV29-1 and TRBJ2-3, with 11 bases identical to TRBD2. The CDR3 is 16 residues long. The junction had 7 bases not matched to a gene; V was cut back by 2 bases and J by 3 bases. CDR1 is SQVTM, CDR2 ANQGSEA, per germline. CDR3 protein: CSVESWASGGTDTQYF. The CDR3 nucleotides are TGCAGCGTTGAAAGTTGGGCTAGCGGGGGGACAGATACGCAGTATTTT.

The genes are TRBV12-3 or TRBV12-4 and TRBJ1-2; D remains unclear. Trimming took off 6 bases at V and 5 bases at J, with 16 bases between the two ends. The CDR3 covers 14 residues. The CDR3 protein is CASSHPPGWYGYTF. The CDR3 DNA follows: TGTGCCAGCAGCCACCCACCCGGGTGGTATGGCTACACCTTC.

The chain uses TRBV5-1 and TRBJ2-3, with D possibly TRBD2 on 6 matching bases. In germline, CDR1 is SGHRS, CDR2 YFSETQ. V was cut by 0 bases and J by 5 bases, with 10 bases left in between. CDR3 length equals 14 residues. The CDR3 nucleotides are TGCGCCAGCAGCTTGGTGGAGGGAGGAGATACGCAGTATTTT. It yields the protein CASSLVEGGDTQYF. Looking up the rest from reference TRBV5-1 and TRBJ2-3 gives the full variable domain: KAGVTQTPRYLIKTRGQQVTLSCSPISGHRSVSWYQQTPGQGLQFLFEYFSETQRNKGNFPGRFSGRQFSNSRSEMNVSTLELGDSALYLCASSLVEGGDTQYFGPGTRLTVL.

This clonotype showed up many times. The chain joins TRBV11-2 to TRBJ1-3; perhaps TRBD1 as D (6 bases). Trimming cost V 5 bases and J 9 bases, with 11 bases left between them. The CDR3 contains 12 residues. The germline V gene encodes CDR1 SGHAT and CDR2 FQNNGV. The CDR3 sequence: CASSTGSGTIYF. CDR3 nucleotide sequence: TGTGCCAGCAGCACAGGGTCGGGCACCATATATTTT.

The chain employs TRBV6-2 or TRBV6-3 and TRBJ1-1; D is perhaps TRBD1 (5 bases). CDR3 length: 12 residues. Germline V CDR1 and CDR2: MNHEY, SVGEGT. The V end lost 6 bases, the J end lost 10 bases, and 15 bases lay between the germline ends. The CDR3 sequence is CASSGLTRGAFF. CDR3 in DNA: TGTGCCAGCAGCGGACTTACTAGGGGAGCTTTCTTT.

The chain uses TRBV5-1 and TRBJ2-2; D is undetermined. The CDR3 covers 15 residues. CDR1 and CDR2 (germline): SGHRS, YFSETQ. V lost 4 bases, J lost 4 bases, and 14 bases lay in between. CDR3 in DNA: TGCGCCAGCAGCCTTGATGTCGTGCCCACCGGGGAGCTGTTTTTT. Its translation: CASSLDVVPTGELFF.

The chain is built from TRBV30 and TRBJ2-7; no clear D gene. CDR3 size: 13 residues. V was pared by 2 bases and J by 1 base, with 9 bases between. CDR1 is GTSNPN, CDR2 SVGIG, per germline (reference sequence). The DNA for the CDR3 is TGTGCCTGGAGTCCGGACGATTCCTACGAGCAGTACTTC. This translates into CAWSPDDSYEQYF.

A few counts support this clonotype. The CDR3 region has the DNA TGCAGTGCCCCGGGACAAGGAGAAAAACTGTTTTTT. Translated: CSAPGQGEKLFF. The V gene is TRBV20-1, the J gene TRBJ1-4, with D possibly being TRBD1 (6 bases). In germline, CDR1 is DFQATT, CDR2 SNEGSKA (reference sequence). This CDR3 has 12 amino acids. V shed 6 bases and J shed 8 bases, with 13 bases lying between them.

V and J are TRBV5-1 and TRBJ1-6, with D possibly TRBD1 on 6 matching bases. The CDR3 is made up of 15 amino acids. The V gene's germline CDR1 is SGHRS and CDR2 YFSETQ. V was cut by 5 bases and J by 9 bases, with 18 bases left in between. CDR3: CASRPQQGLGSPLHF. The CDR3 DNA is TGCGCCAGCAGGCCCCAACAGGGTCTGGGTTCACCCCTCCACTTT.

A few counts support this clonotype. The chain couples TRBV7-3 to TRBJ2-3, with D tentatively TRBD1 or TRBD2 (6 bases each). Germline V gene data show CDR1 as SGHTA and CDR2 as FQGTGA. Trimming removed 5 bases at V and 1 base at J, with 13 bases between. CDR3 size: 15 residues. DNA for the CDR3: TGTGCCAGCAGCCTAAAGGGGGGCGGCACAGATACGCAGTATTTT. Translated: CASSLKGGGTDTQYF. Combining the CDR3 with reference TRBV7-3 and TRBJ2-3 gives the whole variable domain GAGVSQTPSNKVTEKGKYVELRCDPISGHTALYWYRQSLGQGPEFLIYFQGTGAADDSGLPNDRFFAVRPEGSVSTLKIQRTERGDSAVYLCASSLKGGGTDTQYFGPGTRLTVL.

In this sample, this clonotype turned up a few times. V is TRBV6-1 and J is TRBJ2-3; 12 bases agree with TRBD2. Germline loops: CDR1 MNHNS, CDR2 SASEGT. The CDR3 contains 17 residues. J gave up 1 base and V 6 bases, and 8 bases lay outside the gene matches. The CDR3 sequence is CASSSQASGGGTDTQYF. Here the CDR3 DNA reads TGTGCCAGCAGCTCACAGGCTAGCGGGGGGGGCACAGATACGCAGTATTTT.

The J gene is TRBJ1-2, the V gene TRBV24-1, with D unclear. The CDR3 length is 14 residues. Trimming pared 4 bases from V and 5 bases from J, leaving 13 bases between. The V gene's germline CDR1 is KGHDR and CDR2 SFDVKD. CDR3 coding DNA: TGTGCCACCAGTGACCCCGGTCGGACTTATGGCTACACCTTC. This translates into CATSDPGRTYGYTF.

The CDR3 DNA follows: TGTGCCAGCAGTGTAGGGACAGGGAAAAATGAAAAACTGTTTTTT. It specifies CASSVGTGKNEKLFF. The rearrangement links TRBV12-3 or TRBV12-4 to TRBJ1-4, with 9 bases aligning to TRBD1. V lost 5 bases, J lost 5 bases, and 6 bases stayed unmatched. This CDR3 has 15 amino acids.

V usage is TRBV4-2 and J usage is TRBJ2-7; D is uncertain. V lost 2 bases, J lost 2 bases, and 7 bases lay in between. CDR1 and CDR2 (germline): LGHNA, YNFKEQ. This CDR3 region has 13 residues. CDR3 DNA: TGTGCCAGCAGCCAACCTCCTACCTACGAGCAGTACTTC. It specifies CASSQPPTYEQYF.

The chain couples TRBV14 to TRBJ2-3; 7 bases match TRBD2. Unmatched junction bases numbered 9, after V lost 0 bases and J lost 0 bases. CDR1 is SGHDN, CDR2 FVKESK, per germline. The length of the CDR3 is 18 residues. This CDR3 is CASSQDHASGFSTDTQYF. CDR3 coding DNA: TGTGCCAGCAGCCAAGATCACGCTAGCGGCTTCAGCACAGATACGCAGTATTTT.

This clonotype was seen a handful of times. The gene calls are TRBV12-3 or TRBV12-4 and TRBJ2-3; no definite D call. This CDR3 has 12 amino acids. V lost 7 bases and J 5 bases, leaving 10 bases between the germline ends. The CDR3 here is CASNPPGDTQYF. For the CDR3, the DNA is TGTGCCAGCAACCCCCCGGGAGATACGCAGTATTTT.

The V and J genes are TRBV20-1 and TRBJ2-3; D is uncertain. There are 12 residues in the CDR3. Germline CDR1 is DFQATT and CDR2 is SNEGSKA (reference sequence). The germline V and J ends were trimmed by 6 bases and 1 base, with 8 bases remaining between them. Here the CDR3 reads CSALPRTDTQYF. CDR3 DNA: TGCAGTGCCCTCCCTCGCACAGATACGCAGTATTTT.

The chain has TRBV29-1 and TRBJ2-1, with D perhaps matching TRBD2 (6 bases). Between the trimmed V and J ends, which lost 3 bases and 4 bases, there was a span of 10 bases. CDR1 and CDR2 (germline): SQVTM, ANQGSEA. The CDR3 contains 13 residues. CDR3 loop: CSVERGSYNEQFF. In DNA, the CDR3 is TGCAGCGTTGAGCGGGGCTCTTACAATGAGCAGTTCTTC.

This clonotype has more than one count but fewer than ten. The J gene is TRBJ1-1, the V gene TRBV2, with a tentative D call TRBD1 (6 bases). The CDR3 totals 16 residues. The germline V gene has CDR1 SNHLY and CDR2 FYNNEI. V was pared by 6 bases and J by 11 bases, with 28 bases between. Here the CDR3 reads CASRDSSAREGIVAFF. CDR3 coding DNA: TGTGCCAGCAGGGACAGTTCGGCCCGGGAGGGAATAGTCGCTTTCTTT.

The chain couples TRBV4-3 to TRBJ2-1; 7 bases align to TRBD2. The CDR3 is 18 residues long. CDR1 and CDR2 (germline): LGHNA, YSLEER. Trimming at V came to 0 bases and at J to 1 base, leaving 9 bases not matched to a gene. Written as DNA, the CDR3 is TGCGCCAGCAGCCAAGATTGGGGGGGAGCGGGGTCCTACAATGAGCAGTTCTTC. Its translation: CASSQDWGGAGSYNEQFF.

This clonotype was found a few times. CDR3 protein: CASSRDGVNGYTF. The CDR3 DNA sequence: TGTGCCAGCAGCCGCGACGGGGTTAATGGCTACACCTTC. J is TRBJ1-2 and V is TRBV7-6; D unclear. V was trimmed by 5 bases and J by 6 bases, leaving 13 bases between them. Germline V gene data show CDR1 as SGHVS and CDR2 as FNYEAQ. There are 13 residues in the CDR3.

The chain carries TRBV4-3 and TRBJ2-4; 8 bases align to TRBD2. The trim removed 0 bases at V and 8 bases at J, leaving 9 bases unmatched. The CDR3 extends over 16 amino acids. Germline-derived CDR1 and CDR2 are LGHNA and YSLEER. CDR3: CASSQDGPTGGDIQYF. The DNA of the CDR3 is TGCGCCAGCAGCCAAGATGGGCCCACCGGGGGGGACATTCAGTACTTC.

This chain links TRBV4-1 with TRBJ2-7; D unclear. Germline V CDR1 and CDR2: MGHRA, YSYEKL. This CDR3 spans 14 amino acids. V dropped 1 base and J dropped 0 bases, with 7 bases sitting between them. In DNA form, the CDR3 reads TGCGCCAGCAGCCAAGTGTCGTCCTCCTACGAGCAGTACTTC. Translation gives CASSQVSSSYEQYF.

The chain couples TRBV7-8 to TRBJ2-3; D is uncertain. The CDR3 extends over 15 amino acids. The germline V gene encodes CDR1 SGHVS and CDR2 FQNEAQ. V lost 2 bases, J lost 0 bases, and 9 bases lay in between. The CDR3 bases are TGTGCCAGCAGCTTAAAGGACCTCAGCACAGATACGCAGTATTTT. Translated, it gives CASSLKDLSTDTQYF.